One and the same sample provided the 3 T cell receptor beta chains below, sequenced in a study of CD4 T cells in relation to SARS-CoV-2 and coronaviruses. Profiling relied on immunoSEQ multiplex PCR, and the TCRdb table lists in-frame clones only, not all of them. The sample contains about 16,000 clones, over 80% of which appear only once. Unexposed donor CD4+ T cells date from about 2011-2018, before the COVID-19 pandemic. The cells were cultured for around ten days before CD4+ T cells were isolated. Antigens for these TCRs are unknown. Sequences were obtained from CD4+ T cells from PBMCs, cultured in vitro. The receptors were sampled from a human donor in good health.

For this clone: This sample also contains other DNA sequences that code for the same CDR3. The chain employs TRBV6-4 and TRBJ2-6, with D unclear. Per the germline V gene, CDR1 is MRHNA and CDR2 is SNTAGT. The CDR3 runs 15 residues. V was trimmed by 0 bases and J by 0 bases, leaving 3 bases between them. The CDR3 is CASSDSSSGANVLTF. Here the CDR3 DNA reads TGTGCCAGCAGTGACTCGAGCTCTGGGGCCAACGTCCTGACTTTC.

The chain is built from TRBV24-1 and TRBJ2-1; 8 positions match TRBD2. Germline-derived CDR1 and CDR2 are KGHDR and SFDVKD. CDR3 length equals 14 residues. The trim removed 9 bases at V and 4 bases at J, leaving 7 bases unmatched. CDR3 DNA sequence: TGTGCCACCGGGGCGGGAGGACCTTACAATGAGCAGTTCTTC. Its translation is CATGAGGPYNEQFF.

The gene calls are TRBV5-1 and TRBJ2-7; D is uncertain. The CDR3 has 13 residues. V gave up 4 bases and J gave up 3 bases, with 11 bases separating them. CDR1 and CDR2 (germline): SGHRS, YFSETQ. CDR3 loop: CASSPSGHYEQYF. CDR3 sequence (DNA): TGCGCCAGCAGCCCCTCGGGCCACTACGAGCAGTACTTC.